These 12 T cell receptor beta chains share one sample of origin, sequenced in a study. From the RT-PCR reads, TCRdb called clonotypes with MiXCR, one entry per CDR3 protein. The sample holds some 6,500 distinct CDR3 sequences, approximately 90% seen once. Input material: memory CD4+ T cells from blood. These receptors all stem from a female donor in good health, serving as a healthy control.

Of note for this clonotype: Within a library made for alpha chains, this beta chain is off target, and its count is uninformative. The chain joins TRBV7-9 to TRBJ2-5; no reliable D call. Germline assignment: CDR1 SEHNR and CDR2 FQNEAQ (reference sequence). The V end lost 4 bases, the J end lost 5 bases, and 17 bases lay between the germline ends. This CDR3 is built from 15 residues. This CDR3 reads CASSSYLTPVETQYF. DNA for the CDR3: TGTGCCAGCAGCTCTTACTTAACTCCAGTCGAGACCCAGTACTTC. The full variable domain, in which reference TRBV7-9 and TRBJ2-5 provide the parts outside the CDR3, is DTGVSQNPRHKITKRGQNVTFRCDPISEHNRLYWYRQTLGQGPEFLTYFQNEAQLEKSRLLSDRFSAERPKGSFSTLEIQRTEQGDSAMYLCASSSYLTPVETQYFGPGTRLLVL.

As to this clonotype: This beta chain is a stray read from a library made for alpha chains; its abundance is not meaningful. V gene TRBV18 combines with J gene TRBJ2-3; the D gene is possibly TRBD2 (6 bases). The CDR3 totals 13 residues. Trimming took 2 bases from V and 4 from J, leaving 7 bases between them. Germline-derived CDR1 and CDR2 are KGHSH and LQKENI. This CDR3 reads CASSPGEADTQYF. DNA for the CDR3: TGTGCCAGCTCACCAGGGGAGGCAGATACGCAGTATTTT.

About this clonotype: This beta chain came through as a stray read in a library set up for alpha chains, and its size says little. The CDR3 sequence is CASTRGSSGSHNEQFF. As DNA, the CDR3 is TGTGCCAGCACCCGAGGATCTAGCGGGAGCCACAATGAGCAGTTCTTC. This chain connects TRBV25-1 to TRBJ2-1; 10 bases line up with TRBD2. V shed 7 bases, J shed 5 bases, and the junction held 11 bases outside the gene matches. The CDR3 length is 16 residues. CDR1 is MGHDK, CDR2 SYGVNS, per germline.

Comment on this clonotype: The size of this beta chain means little, since it is a stray read in a library made for alpha chains. CDR3 sequence: CASSMSGGLEQYF. The CDR3 nucleotides read TGCGCCAGCAGCATGAGTGGGGGGCTCGAGCAGTACTTC. The chain combines TRBV5-1 with TRBJ2-7, with D perhaps TRBD1 or TRBD2 (6 bases each). The CDR3 covers 13 residues. Germline assignment: CDR1 SGHRS and CDR2 YFSETQ. V was pared by 4 bases and J by 6 bases, with 14 bases between.

Turning to this clonotype: This beta chain represents an off-target read in a library built for alpha chains; its size is of limited meaning. The chain joins TRBV7-2 to TRBJ2-2; a weak D match, TRBD1 (6 bases). V lost 5 bases and J lost 1, with 8 bases in between. The CDR3 is 14 residues long. Per the germline V gene, CDR1 is SGHTA and CDR2 is FQGNSA. The CDR3 region is CASSGQRNTGELFF. CDR3 bases: TGTGCCAGCAGCGGACAGAGGAACACCGGGGAGCTGTTTTTT.

Notes on this clonotype: This beta chain was picked up by a library intended for alpha chains and is off target, so its count carries little meaning. The CDR3 region has the DNA TGTGCCAGCAGCAAGACCCAGCAGGGGTTCTATGGCTACACCTTC. Translating gives CASSKTQQGFYGYTF. The chain recombines TRBV6-1 with TRBJ1-2; TRBD1 is a possible D gene (6 bases). Germline assignment: CDR1 MNHNS and CDR2 SASEGT. V was shortened by 6 bases and J by 4 bases, with 18 bases between the two germline ends. The CDR3 has 15 amino acids.

A note on this clonotype: Within a library made for alpha chains, this beta chain is off target, and its count is uninformative. This chain connects TRBV11-2 to TRBJ1-5; 10 bases agree with TRBD1. This CDR3 region has 16 residues. CDR1 is SGHAT, CDR2 FQNNGV, per germline. The J segment lost 6 bases and the V segment lost 4 bases, leaving 9 bases of the junction unmatched. This CDR3 is CASSYSGQGVSQPQHF. The CDR3 DNA reads as TGTGCCAGCAGCTACTCCGGACAGGGGGTGAGTCAGCCCCAGCATTTT.

On this clonotype itself: The library was built for alpha chains, so this beta chain is an off-target read and its size means little. The rearrangement links TRBV20-1 to TRBJ1-2; TRBD1 aligns across 7 bases. CDR1 is DFQATT and CDR2 is SNEGSKA in the germline V gene (reference sequence). This CDR3 has 16 amino acids. V dropped 5 bases and J dropped 4; count of bases not matched to a gene: 16. CDR3: CSALGEQGRGSYGYTF. The CDR3 nucleotides are TGCAGTGCTTTGGGGGAACAGGGGAGGGGTAGCTATGGCTACACCTTC.

As for this clonotype: Little can be read into the size of this beta chain, an off-target read in a library designed for alpha chains. This chain links TRBV24-1 with TRBJ2-1, with D possibly called TRBD1 or TRBD2 (5 bases each). The CDR3 covers 13 residues. V was shortened by 8 bases and J by 15 bases, with 22 bases between the two germline ends. Germline V gives CDR1 KGHDR, CDR2 SFDVKD. The CDR3 nucleotides are TGTGCCACCACGACCCCCGGGACCCACATTACGTTCTTC. It translates to CATTTPGTHITFF.

Note on this clonotype: For a library built for alpha chains, this beta chain is a stray read; little rests on its size. The V and J genes are TRBV5-1 and TRBJ2-7; 7 bases agree with TRBD1. CDR3 length equals 15 residues. The J segment lost 6 bases and the V segment lost 3 bases, leaving 12 bases of the junction unmatched. The germline CDR1 and CDR2 sequences are SGHRS and YFSETQ. The CDR3 DNA reads as TGCGCCAGCAGCTCTGACGGGACAGTCCTTATCGAGCAGTACTTC. Encoded protein: CASSSDGTVLIEQYF. The full variable domain, completed using reference TRBV5-1 and TRBJ2-7, is KAGVTQTPRYLIKTRGQQVTLSCSPISGHRSVSWYQQTPGQGLQFLFEYFSETQRNKGNFPGRFSGRQFSNSRSEMNVSTLELGDSALYLCASSSDGTVLIEQYFGPGTRLTVT.

A single count supports this clonotype. This beta chain is an off-target read within a library intended for alpha chains, so its frequency means little. The chain carries TRBV12-3 or TRBV12-4 and TRBJ1-2; TRBD1 is a possible D gene (5 bases). V shed 5 bases and J shed 1 base, with 8 bases lying between them. The CDR3 runs to 13 residues. DNA for the CDR3: TGTGCCAGCAGTATAGGGGATAACTATGGCTACACCTTC. Translation gives CASSIGDNYGYTF.

To note about this clonotype: A library made for alpha chains picked up this beta chain off target, so its size means little. The rearrangement links TRBV10-3 to TRBJ1-6, with D maybe TRBD1 (6 bases). From germline, CDR1 is ENHRY and CDR2 SYGVKD. V lost 6 bases to trimming and J lost 1 base, with 16 bases between them. The CDR3 totals 17 residues. The CDR3 spells CAISPVTGGSYNSPLHF. CDR3 nucleotides: TGTGCCATCAGCCCCGTGACAGGAGGGTCCTATAATTCACCCCTCCACTTT.